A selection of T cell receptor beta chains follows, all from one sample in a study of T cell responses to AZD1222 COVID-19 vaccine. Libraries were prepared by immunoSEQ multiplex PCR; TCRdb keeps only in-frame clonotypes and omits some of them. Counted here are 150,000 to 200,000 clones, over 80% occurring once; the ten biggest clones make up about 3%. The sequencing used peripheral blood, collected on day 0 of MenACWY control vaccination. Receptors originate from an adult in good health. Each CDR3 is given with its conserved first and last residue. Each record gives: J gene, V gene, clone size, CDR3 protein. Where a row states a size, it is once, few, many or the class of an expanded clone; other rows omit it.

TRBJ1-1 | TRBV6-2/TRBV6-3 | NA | CASSPLMGQAKGTEAFF
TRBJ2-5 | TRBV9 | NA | CASSVAVLAGGQETQYF
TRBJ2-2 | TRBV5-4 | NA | CATSTRGSTGELFF
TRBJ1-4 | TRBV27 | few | CASTTSGEKLFF
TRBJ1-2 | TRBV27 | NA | CASAPNNRIYGYTF
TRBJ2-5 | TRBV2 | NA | CASSEGTSQETQYF
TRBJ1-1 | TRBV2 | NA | CASTTGTAVEAFF
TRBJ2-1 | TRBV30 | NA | CAWKVSVDEQFF
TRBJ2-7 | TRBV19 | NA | CASSIGRNGPGQVLDEQYF
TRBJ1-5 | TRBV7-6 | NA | CASSLPYQPQHF
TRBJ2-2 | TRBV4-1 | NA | CASSQGTGVNTGELFF
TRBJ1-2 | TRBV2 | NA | CASSENRGGDYGYTF
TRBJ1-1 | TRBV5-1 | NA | CASSLTGGGNTEAFF
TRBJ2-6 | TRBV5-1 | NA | CASSASSGANVLTF
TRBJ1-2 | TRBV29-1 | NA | CSDRVVGYGYTF
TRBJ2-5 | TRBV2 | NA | CASLSQETQYF
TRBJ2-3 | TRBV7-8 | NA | CASLQGGGAVTSTDTQYF
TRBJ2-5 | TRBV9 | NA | CASSLPGLAGYQETQYF
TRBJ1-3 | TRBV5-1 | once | CASSLGGPAGNTIYF
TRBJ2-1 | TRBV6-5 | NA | CASSIQGGEQFF
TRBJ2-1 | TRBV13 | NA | CASSLGQSNEQFF
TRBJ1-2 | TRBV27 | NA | CASSLTVGGYGYTF
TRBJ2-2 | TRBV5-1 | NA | CASSARQGGGELFF
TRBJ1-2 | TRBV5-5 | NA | CASSLRNPGDYTF
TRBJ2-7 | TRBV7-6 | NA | CASSLRLASPYEQYF
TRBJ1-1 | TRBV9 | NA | CASSATGINTEAFF
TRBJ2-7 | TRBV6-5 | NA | CASSPGGYTRYEQYF
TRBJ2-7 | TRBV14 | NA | CASSLASYEQYF
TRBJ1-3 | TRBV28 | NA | CASSFSAGAGGNTIYF
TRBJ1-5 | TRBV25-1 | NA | CASSATGFNQPQHF
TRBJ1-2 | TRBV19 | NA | CASTRGELNYGYTF
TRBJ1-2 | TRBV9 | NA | CASSDYVRGYTF
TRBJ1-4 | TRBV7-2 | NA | CASSRDRGGEKLFF
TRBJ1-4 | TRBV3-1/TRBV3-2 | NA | CASSQQGTNEKLFF
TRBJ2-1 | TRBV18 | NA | CASSPKGLAGIEANNEQFF
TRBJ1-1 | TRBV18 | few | CASSPRETSEAFF
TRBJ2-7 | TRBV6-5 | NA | CASSSGGSYEQYF
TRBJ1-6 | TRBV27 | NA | CASSLREAGNSPLHF
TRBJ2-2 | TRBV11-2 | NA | CASSLFSGLGRRDTGELFF
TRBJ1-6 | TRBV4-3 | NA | CASSQDPGRNNSPLHF
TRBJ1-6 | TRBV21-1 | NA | CASSKDRVDSPLHF
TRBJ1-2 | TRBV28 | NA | CASSLKAYGYTF
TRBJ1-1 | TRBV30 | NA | CAWSVGQNTEAFF
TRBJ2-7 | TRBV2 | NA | CASRRGYEQYF
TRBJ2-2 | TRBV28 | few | CASGRTGGWTGELFF
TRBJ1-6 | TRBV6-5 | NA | CASSYDDSNNSPLHF
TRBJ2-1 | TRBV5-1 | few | CASSQGQAELNEQFF
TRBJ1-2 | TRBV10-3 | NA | CAISEAEGSASNYGYTF
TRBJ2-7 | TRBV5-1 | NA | CASSSGLGGTYEQYF
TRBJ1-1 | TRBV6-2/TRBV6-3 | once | CASSYIGTSNTEAFF
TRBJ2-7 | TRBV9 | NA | CASSARESYEQYF
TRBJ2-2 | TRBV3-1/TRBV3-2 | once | CASSQLAGGPGELFF
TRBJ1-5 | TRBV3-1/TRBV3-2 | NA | CASSRTGSSNQPQHF
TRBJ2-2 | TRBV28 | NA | CASSLLGGNTGELFF
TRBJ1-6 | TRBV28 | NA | CASSFVVQGFSPLHF
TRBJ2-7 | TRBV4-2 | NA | CASSRGGEQYF
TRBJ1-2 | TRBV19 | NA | CASSFFGTQNYGYTF